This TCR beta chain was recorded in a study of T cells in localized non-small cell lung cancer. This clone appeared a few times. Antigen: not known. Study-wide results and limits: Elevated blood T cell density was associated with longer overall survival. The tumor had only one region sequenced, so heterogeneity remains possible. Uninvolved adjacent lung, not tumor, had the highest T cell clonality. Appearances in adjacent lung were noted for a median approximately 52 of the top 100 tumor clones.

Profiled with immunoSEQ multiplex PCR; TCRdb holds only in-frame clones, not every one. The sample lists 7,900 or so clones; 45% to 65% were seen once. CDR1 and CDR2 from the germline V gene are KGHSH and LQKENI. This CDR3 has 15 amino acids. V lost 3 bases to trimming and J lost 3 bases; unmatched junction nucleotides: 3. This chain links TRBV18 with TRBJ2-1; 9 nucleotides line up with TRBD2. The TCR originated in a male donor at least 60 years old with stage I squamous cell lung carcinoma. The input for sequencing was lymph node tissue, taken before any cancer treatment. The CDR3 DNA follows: TGTGCCAGCTCACCCTCAGCGGGAGGCTACAATGAGCAGTTCTTC. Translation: CASSPSAGGYNEQFF.